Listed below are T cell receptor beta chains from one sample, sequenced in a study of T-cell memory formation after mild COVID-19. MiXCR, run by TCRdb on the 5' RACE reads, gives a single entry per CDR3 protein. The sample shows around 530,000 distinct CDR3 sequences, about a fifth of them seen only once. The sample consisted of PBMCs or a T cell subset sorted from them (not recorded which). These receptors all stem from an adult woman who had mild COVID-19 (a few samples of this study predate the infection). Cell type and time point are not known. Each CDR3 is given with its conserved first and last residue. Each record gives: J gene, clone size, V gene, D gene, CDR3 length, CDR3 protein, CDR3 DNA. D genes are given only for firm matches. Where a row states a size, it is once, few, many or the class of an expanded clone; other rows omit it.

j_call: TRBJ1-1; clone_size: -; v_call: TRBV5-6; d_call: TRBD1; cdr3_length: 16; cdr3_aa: CASSSTGTGRVFEAFF; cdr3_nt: TGTGCCAGCAGCTCAACCGGGACAGGGAGAGTATTTGAAGCTTTCTTT
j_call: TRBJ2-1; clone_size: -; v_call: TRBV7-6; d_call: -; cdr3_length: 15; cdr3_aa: CASSPKAGRANEQFF; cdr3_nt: TGTGCCAGCAGCCCAAAGGCCGGGAGAGCCAATGAGCAGTTCTTC
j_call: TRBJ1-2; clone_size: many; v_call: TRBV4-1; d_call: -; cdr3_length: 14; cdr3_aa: CASSQEGQRYGYTF; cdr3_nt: TGCGCCAGCAGCCAAGAGGGTCAGCGCTATGGCTACACCTTC
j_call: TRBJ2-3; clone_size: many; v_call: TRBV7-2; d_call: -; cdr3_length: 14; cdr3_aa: CASSFRFLADTQYF; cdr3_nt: TGTGCCAGCAGCTTTCGATTCCTCGCAGATACGCAGTATTTT
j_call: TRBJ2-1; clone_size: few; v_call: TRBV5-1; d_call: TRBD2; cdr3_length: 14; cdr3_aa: CASSSGTRANEQFF; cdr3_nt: TGCGCCAGCAGCTCCGGGACTAGAGCCAATGAGCAGTTCTTC
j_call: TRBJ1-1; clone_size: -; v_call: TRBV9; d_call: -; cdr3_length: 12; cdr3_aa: CASSGDGSEAFF; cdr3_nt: TGTGCCAGCAGCGGGGACGGCTCAGAAGCTTTCTTT
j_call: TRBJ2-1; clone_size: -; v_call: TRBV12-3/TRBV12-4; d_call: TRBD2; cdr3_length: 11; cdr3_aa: CASSLSGSLFF; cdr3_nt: TGTGCCAGCAGCCTTAGCGGGAGCCTGTTCTTC
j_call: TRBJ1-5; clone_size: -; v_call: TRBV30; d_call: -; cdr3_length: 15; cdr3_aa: CAWSVSGSYNQPQHF; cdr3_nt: TGTGCCTGGAGTGTATCCGGGAGCTACAATCAGCCCCAGCATTTT
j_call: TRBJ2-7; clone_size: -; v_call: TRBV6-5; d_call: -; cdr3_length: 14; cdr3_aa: CASRKGRSSYEQYF; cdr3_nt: TGTGCCAGCAGAAAGGGACGGAGCTCCTACGAGCAGTACTTC
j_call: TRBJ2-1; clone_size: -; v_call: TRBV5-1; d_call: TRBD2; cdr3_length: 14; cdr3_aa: CASSTGLVGDEQFF; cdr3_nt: TGCGCCAGCAGCACAGGACTAGTTGGGGATGAGCAGTTCTTC
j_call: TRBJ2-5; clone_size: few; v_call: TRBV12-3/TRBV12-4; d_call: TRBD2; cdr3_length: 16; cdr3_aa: CASTPGLAGGQETQYF; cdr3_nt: TGTGCCAGCACCCCAGGACTAGCGGGGGGGCAAGAGACCCAGTACTTC
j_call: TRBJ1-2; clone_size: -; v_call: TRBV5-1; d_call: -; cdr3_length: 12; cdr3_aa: CASSLGQGIYTF; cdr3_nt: TGCGCCAGCAGCTTGGGGCAGGGTATTTACACCTTC
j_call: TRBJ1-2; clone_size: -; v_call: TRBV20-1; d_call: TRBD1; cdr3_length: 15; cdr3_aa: CSARVTGQTNYGYTF; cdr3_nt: TGCAGTGCTAGGGTTACGGGACAGACAAACTATGGCTACACCTTC
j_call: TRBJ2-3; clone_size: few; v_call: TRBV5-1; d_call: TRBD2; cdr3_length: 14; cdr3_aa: CASSGTSVTDTQYF; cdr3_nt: TGCGCCAGCAGTGGGACTAGCGTCACAGATACGCAGTATTTT
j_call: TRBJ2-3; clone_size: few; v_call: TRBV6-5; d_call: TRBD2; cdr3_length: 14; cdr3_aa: CASSWGLAGDTQYF; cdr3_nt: TGTGCCAGCAGTTGGGGGCTAGCGGGGGACACGCAGTATTTT
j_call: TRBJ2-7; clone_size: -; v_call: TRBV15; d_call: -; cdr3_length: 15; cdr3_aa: CATSRDRQSSYEQYF; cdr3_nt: TGTGCCACCAGCAGAGATAGGCAGTCCTCCTACGAGCAGTACTTC
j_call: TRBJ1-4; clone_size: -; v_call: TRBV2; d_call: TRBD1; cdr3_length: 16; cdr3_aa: CASSERADRAAEKLFF; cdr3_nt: TGTGCCAGCAGTGAACGGGCCGACAGGGCAGCTGAAAAACTGTTTTTT
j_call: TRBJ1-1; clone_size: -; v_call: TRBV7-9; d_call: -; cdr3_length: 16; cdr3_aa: CASSLLGGIMGTEAFF; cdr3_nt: TGTGCCAGCAGCTTACTGGGGGGGATAATGGGCACTGAAGCTTTCTTT
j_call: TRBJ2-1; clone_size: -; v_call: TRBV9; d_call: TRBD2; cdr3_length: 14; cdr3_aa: CASSVRGDYNEQFF; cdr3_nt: TGTGCCAGCAGCGTCCGGGGGGACTACAATGAGCAGTTCTTC
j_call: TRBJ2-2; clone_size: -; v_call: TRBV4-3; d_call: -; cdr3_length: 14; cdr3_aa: CASSQLGGTGELFF; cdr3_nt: TGCGCCAGCAGCCAATTGGGCGGGACCGGGGAGCTGTTTTTT
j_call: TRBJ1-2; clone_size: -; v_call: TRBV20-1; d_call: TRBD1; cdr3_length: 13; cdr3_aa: CSATATGAGGYTF; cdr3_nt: TGCAGTGCTACCGCCACAGGGGCCGGGGGCTACACCTTC
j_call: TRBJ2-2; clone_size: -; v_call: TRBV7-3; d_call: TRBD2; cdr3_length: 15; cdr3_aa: CASSSGGDGSGELFF; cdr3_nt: TGTGCCAGCAGTTCCGGGGGGGATGGCAGCGGGGAGCTGTTTTTT
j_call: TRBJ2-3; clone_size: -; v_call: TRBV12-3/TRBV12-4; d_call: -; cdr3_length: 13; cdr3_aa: CASSLLAPDTQYF; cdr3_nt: TGTGCCAGCAGTTTGTTGGCGCCAGATACGCAGTATTTT
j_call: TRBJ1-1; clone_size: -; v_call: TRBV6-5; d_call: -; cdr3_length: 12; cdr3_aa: CASRSQNTEAFF; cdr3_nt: TGTGCCAGCAGGTCACAGAACACTGAAGCTTTCTTT
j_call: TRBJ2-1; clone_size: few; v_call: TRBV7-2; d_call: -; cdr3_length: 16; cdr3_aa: CASSLAVMGSYNEQFF; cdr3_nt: TGTGCCAGCAGCTTAGCGGTTATGGGCTCCTACAATGAGCAGTTCTTC
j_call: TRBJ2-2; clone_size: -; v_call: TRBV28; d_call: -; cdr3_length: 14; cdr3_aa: CASSLRRITGELFF; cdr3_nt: TGTGCCAGCAGTTTAAGAAGGATCACCGGGGAGCTGTTTTTT
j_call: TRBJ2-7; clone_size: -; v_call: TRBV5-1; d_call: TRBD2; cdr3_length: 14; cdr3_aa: CASGLAGELYEQYF; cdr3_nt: TGCGCCAGCGGTCTAGCGGGAGAACTCTACGAGCAGTACTTC
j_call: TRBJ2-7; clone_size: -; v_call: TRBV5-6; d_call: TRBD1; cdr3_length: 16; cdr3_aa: CASSRPDRGLLDEQYF; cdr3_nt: TGTGCCAGCAGCAGGCCGGACAGGGGGCTTCTCGACGAGCAGTACTTC
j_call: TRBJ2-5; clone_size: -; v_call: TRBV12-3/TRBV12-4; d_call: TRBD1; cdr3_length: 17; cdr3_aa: CASSLSRTGDGAETQYF; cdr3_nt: TGTGCCAGCAGTTTATCCCGGACAGGGGATGGAGCAGAGACCCAGTACTTC
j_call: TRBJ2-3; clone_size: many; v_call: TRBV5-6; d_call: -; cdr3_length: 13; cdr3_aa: CASTTPLMGTQYF; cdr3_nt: TGTGCCAGCACCACCCCGCTTATGGGTACGCAGTATTTT
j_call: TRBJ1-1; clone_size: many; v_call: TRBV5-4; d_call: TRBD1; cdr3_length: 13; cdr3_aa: CASSRTGVAEAFF; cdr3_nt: TGTGCCAGCAGCAGGACAGGGGTGGCTGAAGCTTTCTTT
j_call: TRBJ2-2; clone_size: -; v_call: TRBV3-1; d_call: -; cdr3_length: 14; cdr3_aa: CASSPTNSYGELFF; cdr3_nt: TGTGCCAGCAGTCCTACGAACTCATACGGGGAGCTGTTTTTT
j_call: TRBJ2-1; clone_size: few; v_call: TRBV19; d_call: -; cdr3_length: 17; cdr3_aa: CASSASVGSRSYNEQFF; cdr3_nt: TGTGCCAGTAGTGCCTCCGTTGGTAGCAGGTCCTACAATGAGCAGTTCTTC
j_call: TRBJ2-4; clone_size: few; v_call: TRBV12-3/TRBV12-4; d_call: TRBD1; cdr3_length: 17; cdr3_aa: CASSPGGAEWAKNIQYF; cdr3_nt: TGTGCCAGCAGTCCAGGGGGCGCAGAGTGGGCCAAAAACATTCAGTACTTC
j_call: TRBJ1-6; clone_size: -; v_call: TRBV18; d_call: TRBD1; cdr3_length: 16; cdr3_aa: CASSPNFGTDNSPLHF; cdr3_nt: TGTGCCAGCTCACCAAATTTTGGGACAGATAATTCACCCCTCCACTTT
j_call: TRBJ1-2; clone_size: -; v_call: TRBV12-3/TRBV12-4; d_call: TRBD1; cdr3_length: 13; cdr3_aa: CASSPDREWGYTF; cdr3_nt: TGTGCCAGCAGTCCTGACAGGGAGTGGGGCTACACCTTC
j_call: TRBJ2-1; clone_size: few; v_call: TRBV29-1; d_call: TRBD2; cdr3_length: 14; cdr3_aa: CSVDVTAGGVEQFF; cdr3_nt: TGCAGCGTTGACGTTACAGCGGGGGGAGTTGAGCAGTTCTTC
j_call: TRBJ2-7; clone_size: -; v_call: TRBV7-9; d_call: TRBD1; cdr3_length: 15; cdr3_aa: CASSTWTGRSDEQYF; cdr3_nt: TGTGCCAGCAGCACCTGGACAGGGAGATCGGACGAGCAGTACTTC
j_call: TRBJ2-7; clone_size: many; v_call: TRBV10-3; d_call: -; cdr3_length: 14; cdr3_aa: CAISSGPREIEQYF; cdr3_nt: TGTGCCATCAGTTCCGGGCCCCGGGAGATCGAGCAGTACTTC
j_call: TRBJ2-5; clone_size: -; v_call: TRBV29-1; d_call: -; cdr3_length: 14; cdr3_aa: CSVESPGRMETQYF; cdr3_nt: TGCAGCGTTGAATCGCCGGGAAGGATGGAGACCCAGTACTTC
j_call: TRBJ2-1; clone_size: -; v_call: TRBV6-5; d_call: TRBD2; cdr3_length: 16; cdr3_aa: CASSYTLEREWDEQFF; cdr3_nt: TGTGCCAGCAGTTACACCCTAGAGCGGGAGTGGGATGAGCAGTTCTTC
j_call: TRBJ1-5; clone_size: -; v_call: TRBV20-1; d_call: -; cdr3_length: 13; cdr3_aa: CSATQGYNQPQHF; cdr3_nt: TGCAGTGCCACACAAGGTTACAATCAGCCCCAGCATTTT